A single sample is the source of the 30 T cell receptor beta chains below, sequenced in a study of T-cell reconstitution after alpha-beta-depleted transplantation in children. The TCRbeta library incorporated unique molecular identifiers. TCRdb passed the PCR reads through MiXCR, listing each CDR3 protein once. The table has some 500,000 distinct CDR3 sequences, approximately 20% seen once; the top ten hold around 3.3%. Specimen: PBMCs from the stem cell graft donor, collected from the stem cell graft. Receptors originate from a human donor who donated a stem cell graft to a child with acute lymphoblastic leukemia.

V usage is TRBV12-3 or TRBV12-4 and J usage is TRBJ1-6; TRBD1 aligns across 8 bases. Trimming took 6 bases from V and 6 from J; bases not matched to a gene: 7. The CDR3 spans 15 residues. CDR3 loop: CASRVGTGVNSPLHF. CDR3 bases: TGTGCCAGCAGGGTCGGGACAGGAGTTAATTCACCCCTCCACTTT.

The CDR3 protein is CASSRNPTGINEQFF. The CDR3 region has the DNA TGTGCCAGCAGTCGAAACCCCACAGGGATCAATGAGCAGTTCTTC. The chain links TRBV3-1 to TRBJ2-1; D possibly corresponds to TRBD1 (6 bases). Between the trimmed V and J ends, which lost 6 bases and 6 bases, there was a span of 18 bases. The V gene's germline CDR1 is LGHDT and CDR2 YNNKEL (reference sequence). The CDR3 totals 15 residues.

The rearrangement uses TRBV5-1 and TRBJ2-1; possibly TRBD2 for D (6 bases). Trimming took off 4 bases at V and 5 bases at J, with 22 bases between the two ends. Germline V CDR1 and CDR2: SGHRS, YFSETQ. The CDR3 loop spans 17 amino acids. The CDR3 spells CASSHSRGAGSNNEQFF. The CDR3 region has the DNA TGCGCCAGCAGCCACTCCCGTGGCGCGGGATCAAACAATGAGCAGTTCTTC.

CDR3 sequence reads: CSARDRRKREGLSYEQYF. In DNA, the CDR3 is TGCAGTGCTAGAGATCGTCGTAAGCGGGAGGGCCTCTCCTACGAGCAGTACTTC. The V call is TRBV20-1, the J call TRBJ2-7, with TRBD2 matching over 10 bases. The germline V gene encodes CDR1 DFQATT and CDR2 SNEGSKA (reference sequence). The V segment lost 0 bases and the J segment 0 bases; nucleotides outside the gene matches: 11. CDR3 length: 18 amino acids.

The chain links TRBV9 to TRBJ1-1; 7 positions agree with TRBD1. Germline CDR1 SGDLS, CDR2 YYNGEE. With V trimmed by 3 bases and J by 4 bases, 0 bases remained unmatched. CDR3 length: 12 amino acids. The chain's CDR3 is CASSGDSTEAFF. Written as DNA, the CDR3 is TGTGCCAGCAGCGGGGACAGCACTGAAGCTTTCTTT.

As to this clonotype: Relative to the germline gene, one junction end is altered; a read error may explain this. The rearrangement links TRBV19 to TRBJ2-1; the match to TRBD2 covers 10 bases. CDR1 is LNHDA and CDR2 is SQIVND in the germline V gene (reference sequence). The CDR3 has 18 amino acids. This CDR3 is CASSIGRPAGGPYNEQFF. The CDR3 coding sequence is TGTGCCAGTAGTATAGGGCGCCCAGCGGGAGGGCCCTATAATGAGCAGTTCTTC.

This clonotype was recorded a few times. The V gene is TRBV29-1, the J gene TRBJ1-1; D unresolved. The V end was cut by 4 bases, the J end by 0 bases, with 15 bases between. The CDR3 length is 15 residues. From germline, CDR1 is SQVTM and CDR2 ANQGSEA. The CDR3 sequence is CSVAGQSWMNTEAFF. In nucleotides, the CDR3 is TGCAGCGTTGCGGGCCAAAGTTGGATGAACACTGAAGCTTTCTTT.

This sequence joins TRBV5-1 and TRBJ2-5, with a tentative D call TRBD1 (7 bases). Germline V gene lookup returns CDR1 SGHRS and CDR2 YFSETQ. Between the trimmed V and J ends, which lost 2 bases and 9 bases, there was a span of 14 bases. The CDR3 runs 13 residues. This chain's CDR3 is CASSFDREEAQYF. In nucleotides, the CDR3 is TGCGCCAGCAGCTTCGACAGGGAGGAGGCCCAGTACTTC. Drawing the rest from reference TRBV5-1 and TRBJ2-5, the complete variable domain is KAGVTQTPRYLIKTRGQQVTLSCSPISGHRSVSWYQQTPGQGLQFLFEYFSETQRNKGNFPGRFSGRQFSNSRSEMNVSTLELGDSALYLCASSFDREEAQYFGPGTRLLVL.

This clonotype was seen more than once but under ten times. The rearrangement links TRBV5-1 to TRBJ2-1; 7 bases agree with TRBD1. With V trimmed by 1 base and J by 0 bases, 16 bases remained unmatched. Germline CDR1 SGHRS, CDR2 YFSETQ. The CDR3 has 20 amino acids. CDR3 in amino acids: CASSLLGTEGTMSSYNEQFF. CDR3 DNA sequence: TGCGCCAGCAGCTTGTTGGGGACAGAGGGGACCATGAGCTCCTACAATGAGCAGTTCTTC.

The V call is TRBV12-3 or TRBV12-4, the J call TRBJ2-3, with D unclear. This CDR3 has 18 residues. V was clipped by 3 bases and J by 1 base, with 20 bases between them. CDR3 nucleotide sequence: TGTGCCAGCAGTTTTGATACGTCTAGGACGGACCGCACAGATACGCAGTATTTT. This gives the protein CASSFDTSRTDRTDTQYF.

The chain carries TRBV9 and TRBJ2-1; 9 bases are shared with TRBD2. Germline trimming cut 1 base from V and 8 bases from J; bases unmatched to any gene: 7. Germline assignment: CDR1 SGDLS and CDR2 YYNGEE. This CDR3 has 15 residues. The CDR3 DNA is TGTGCCAGCAGCGTACTAGCGGGAAGGGCTGATGAGCAGTTCTTC. The encoded protein is CASSVLAGRADEQFF.

This clonotype was observed once. The CDR3 sequence: CASSLDYRSGGNTF. In DNA, the CDR3 is TGTGCCAGCAGCTTAGATTATAGGTCGGGAGGAAACACCTTC. The V and J genes are TRBV13 and TRBJ1-2; D gene unclear. The germline CDR1 and CDR2 sequences are PRHDT and FYEKMQ (reference sequence). V was pared by 1 base and J by 12 bases, with 18 bases between. The CDR3 spans 14 residues.

This clonotype was recorded many times. This sequence joins TRBV12-3 or TRBV12-4 and TRBJ1-2; TRBD1 agrees at 9 bases. V was clipped by 3 bases and J by 5 bases; unmatched bases: 4. The CDR3 sequence is 14 residues long. The chain's CDR3 is CASSFGTGHYGYTF. The CDR3 DNA follows: TGTGCCAGCAGTTTCGGGACAGGGCATTATGGCTACACCTTC.

This clonotype showed up just a few times. V usage is TRBV7-9 and J usage is TRBJ2-7; possible D gene TRBD2, 6 bases. V was shortened by 5 bases and J by 4 bases, with 12 bases between the two germline ends. The CDR3 length is 13 residues. Germline CDR1 is SEHNR and CDR2 is FQNEAQ (reference sequence). The CDR3 reads CASSPGGYYEQYF. CDR3 nucleotides: TGTGCCAGCAGCCCCGGGGGATATTACGAGCAGTACTTC.

This clonotype was counted ten times or more. The rearrangement uses TRBV6-4 and TRBJ2-1; 11 bases match TRBD2. Trimming at V came to 4 bases and at J to 10 bases, leaving 9 bases not matched to a gene. The CDR3 extends over 15 amino acids. Germline V gene lookup returns CDR1 MRHNA and CDR2 SNTAGT. This chain's CDR3 is CASSALTSGVEEQFF. CDR3 sequence (DNA): TGTGCCAGCAGTGCCCTGACTAGCGGGGTGGAGGAGCAGTTCTTC.

The rearrangement uses TRBV20-1 and TRBJ2-7; D call uncertain. With 4 bases removed from V and 4 bases from J, the gap between germline ends came to 14 bases. This CDR3 is built from 13 residues. Per germline, CDR1 DFQATT and CDR2 SNEGSKA (reference sequence). This CDR3 is CSATGRYRYEQYF. The CDR3 region has the DNA TGCAGTGCTACAGGACGGTATCGTTACGAGCAGTACTTC.

The J gene is TRBJ2-5, the V gene TRBV5-1; TRBD2 is a possible D gene (6 bases). V dropped 4 bases and J dropped 5 bases, with 12 bases sitting between them. This CDR3 spans 13 amino acids. Germline CDR1 reads SGHRS; CDR2 reads YFSETQ. The CDR3 loop reads CASSQGLRETQYF. CDR3 DNA: TGCGCCAGCAGCCAGGGACTCAGGGAGACCCAGTACTTC.

This clonotype showed up just a few times. V gene TRBV20-1 combines with J gene TRBJ1-4, with TRBD1 matching 9 bases. Trimming took 5 bases from V and 0 from J; bases not matched to a gene: 10. Germline lookup yields CDR1 DFQATT and CDR2 SNEGSKA (reference sequence). The CDR3 sequence is 17 residues long. CDR3 loop: CSAAGTGTLSTNEKLFF. DNA for the CDR3: TGCAGTGCTGCGGGGACAGGGACCCTCTCAACTAATGAAAAACTGTTTTTT.

This clonotype was observed a few times. This chain connects TRBV27 to TRBJ1-5, with D hard to call. CDR3 length: 16 residues. Germline V gene sequence: CDR1 MNHEY, CDR2 SMNVEV (reference sequence). V was clipped by 6 bases and J by 1 base, with 16 bases between them. The CDR3, as DNA: TGTGCCAGCAGGGAGCACCCGACGGAAAGCAATCAGCCCCAGCATTTT. This sequence encodes CASREHPTESNQPQHF.

On this clonotype itself: At one end, the junction sequence differs from germline, possibly due to a read error. The gene calls are TRBV20-1 and TRBJ1-6; TRBD1 matches at 7 bases. The CDR3 runs to 16 residues. CDR1 is DFQATT and CDR2 is SNEGSKA in the germline V gene (reference sequence). The CDR3 DNA reads as TGCTGTGCGAGGAGCCCATGGGACAGTAAGAATTCACCCCTCCACTTT. It yields the protein CCARSPWDSKNSPLHF.

V is TRBV20-1 and J is TRBJ2-5, with 7 bases that match TRBD1. Germline-derived CDR1 and CDR2 are DFQATT and SNEGSKA (reference sequence). The CDR3 has 14 residues. With V trimmed by 6 bases and J by 5 bases, 12 bases remained unmatched. DNA for the CDR3: TGCAGTGCCCCAAACAGGGGCCTGGGGGAGACCCAGTACTTC. Translation: CSAPNRGLGETQYF.

The chain employs TRBV11-2 and TRBJ2-3; 9 bases match TRBD2. The CDR3 is 15 residues long. J was trimmed by 2 bases and V by 3 bases; bases with no gene match: 3. Germline-derived CDR1 and CDR2 are SGHAT and FQNNGV. The CDR3 region is CASSFAGGTTDTQYF. The DNA for the CDR3 is TGTGCCAGCAGCTTCGCGGGAGGGACCACAGATACGCAGTATTTT.

This clonotype was counted only a few times. The chain combines TRBV7-9 with TRBJ2-1; 12 bases match TRBD2. Germline V gives CDR1 SEHNR, CDR2 FQNEAQ (reference sequence). The CDR3 length is 17 residues. The V and J ends lost 5 bases and 6 bases, in that order; junction bases with no gene match: 11. The CDR3 region has the DNA TGTGCCAGCAGCCGCTCCCTAGCGGGAGGGCCCTTCAATGAGCAGTTCTTC. Encoded protein: CASSRSLAGGPFNEQFF. Combining the CDR3 with reference TRBV7-9 and TRBJ2-1 gives the whole variable domain DTGVSQNPRHKITKRGQNVTFRCDPISEHNRLYWYRQTLGQGPEFLTYFQNEAQLEKSRLLSDRFSAERPKGSFSTLEIQRTEQGDSAMYLCASSRSLAGGPFNEQFFGPGTRLTVL.

There are a few counts of this clonotype. V and J are TRBV7-9 and TRBJ2-1; D not certain. With 5 bases removed from V and 8 bases from J, the gap between germline ends came to 7 bases. CDR3 length equals 11 residues. CDR1 is SEHNR, CDR2 FQNEAQ, per germline (reference sequence). CDR3 in DNA: TGTGCCAGCAGCGATGCCTATGAGCAGTTCTTC. It translates to CASSDAYEQFF.

This clonotype appeared a few times. The chain combines TRBV5-6 with TRBJ2-6; no firm D call. With 0 bases removed from V and 0 bases from J, the gap between germline ends came to 10 bases. Germline values: CDR1 SGHDT, CDR2 YYEEEE. CDR3 length equals 17 residues. The CDR3 here is CASSLAAAFSGANVLTF. The CDR3 DNA follows: TGTGCCAGCAGCTTGGCGGCGGCCTTCTCTGGGGCCAACGTCCTGACTTTC.

This clonotype was counted between two and nine times. The chain uses TRBV7-9 and TRBJ1-5; the D gene is possibly TRBD1 (6 bases). The CDR3 spans 15 residues. V was shortened by 1 base and J by 4 bases, with 11 bases between the two germline ends. Germline V gene data show CDR1 as SEHNR and CDR2 as FQNEAQ (reference sequence). For the CDR3, the DNA is TGTGCCAGCAGCTTAGATACAGGGTCGAATCAGCCCCAGCATTTT. Protein product: CASSLDTGSNQPQHF.

The chain is built from TRBV5-1 and TRBJ2-1, with unresolved D. This CDR3 comprises 12 residues. Trimming removed 6 bases from V and 6 bases from J, with 10 bases in between. Germline values: CDR1 SGHRS, CDR2 YFSETQ. The CDR3 DNA follows: TGCGCCAGCACCCTCTTGGGCAATGAGCAGTTCTTC. Amino acid sequence: CASTLLGNEQFF.

For the CDR3, the DNA is TGTGCCAGCAGTTCCTCTCTGGCGGGGAAAAACATTCAGTACTTC. It codes for CASSSSLAGKNIQYF. The chain uses TRBV12-3 or TRBV12-4 and TRBJ2-4, with a weak D call TRBD2 (6 bases). V was trimmed by 4 bases and J by 4 bases, leaving 14 bases between them. The CDR3 length is 15 residues.

The chain is built from TRBV6-5 and TRBJ1-3; weak D call: TRBD1 (5 bases). Germline-derived CDR1 and CDR2 are MNHEY and SVGAGI. V shed 2 bases and J shed 0 bases, with 14 bases lying between them. This CDR3 is built from 17 residues. The CDR3 region has the DNA TGTGCCAGCAGTTACAGGGGTTACCTTACCTCTGGAAACACCATATATTTT. Its translation is CASSYRGYLTSGNTIYF.

In this sample, this clonotype turned up a few times. The rearrangement uses TRBV10-3 and TRBJ1-2; tentative D call: TRBD1 (5 bases). Looked up from germline, CDR1 is ENHRY and CDR2 is SYGVKD. The V and J ends lost 6 bases and 0 bases respectively, with 8 bases between them. CDR3 length: 13 amino acids. The CDR3 DNA sequence: TGTGCCATCAGGGGGGTGGCTAACTATGGCTACACCTTC. The encoded protein is CAIRGVANYGYTF.